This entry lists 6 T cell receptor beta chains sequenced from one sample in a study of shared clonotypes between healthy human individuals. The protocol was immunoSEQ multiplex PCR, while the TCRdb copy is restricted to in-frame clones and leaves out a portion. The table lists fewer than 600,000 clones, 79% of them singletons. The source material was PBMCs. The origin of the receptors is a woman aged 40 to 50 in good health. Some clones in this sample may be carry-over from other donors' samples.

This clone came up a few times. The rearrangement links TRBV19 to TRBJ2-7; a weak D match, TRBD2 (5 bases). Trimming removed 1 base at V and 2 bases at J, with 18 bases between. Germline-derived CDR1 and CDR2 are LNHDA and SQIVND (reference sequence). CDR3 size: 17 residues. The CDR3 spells CASSIAPPFLAPYEQYF. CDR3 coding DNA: TGTGCCAGTAGTATAGCCCCTCCTTTTCTAGCACCCTACGAGCAGTACTTC. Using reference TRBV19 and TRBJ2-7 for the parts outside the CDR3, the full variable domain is DGGITQSPKYLFRKEGQNVTLSCEQNLNHDAMYWYRQDPGQGLRLIYYSQIVNDFQKGDIAEGYSVSREKKESFPLTVTSAQKNPTAFYLCASSIAPPFLAPYEQYFGPGTRLTVT.

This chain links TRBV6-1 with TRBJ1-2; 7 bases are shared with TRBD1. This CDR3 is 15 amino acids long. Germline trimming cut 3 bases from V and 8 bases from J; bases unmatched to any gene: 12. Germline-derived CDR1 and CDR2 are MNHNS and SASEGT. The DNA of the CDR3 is TGTGCCAGCAGTGAGGTTAGGGACAGCCCCATCGGCTACACCTTC. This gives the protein CASSEVRDSPIGYTF.

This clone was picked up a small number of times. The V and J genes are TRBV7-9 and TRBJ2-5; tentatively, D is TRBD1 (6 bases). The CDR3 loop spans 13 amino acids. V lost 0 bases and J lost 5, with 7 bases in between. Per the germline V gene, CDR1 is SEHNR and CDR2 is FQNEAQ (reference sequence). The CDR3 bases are TGTGCCAGCAGCTTAGCTCAGGGGGAGACCCAGTACTTC. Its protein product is CASSLAQGETQYF.

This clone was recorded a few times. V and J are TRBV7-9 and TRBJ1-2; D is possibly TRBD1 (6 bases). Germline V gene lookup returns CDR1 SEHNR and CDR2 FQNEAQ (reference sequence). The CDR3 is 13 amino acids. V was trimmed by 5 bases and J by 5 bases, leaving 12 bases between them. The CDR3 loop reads CASSSTGLYGYTF. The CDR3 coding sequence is TGTGCCAGCAGCAGCACAGGGTTGTATGGCTACACCTTC.

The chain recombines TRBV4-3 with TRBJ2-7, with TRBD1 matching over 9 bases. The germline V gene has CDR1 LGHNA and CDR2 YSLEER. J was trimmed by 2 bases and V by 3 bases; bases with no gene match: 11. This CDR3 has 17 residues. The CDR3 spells CASSHAFTGGYTYEQYF. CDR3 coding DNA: TGCGCCAGCAGCCACGCCTTCACAGGGGGCTACACCTACGAGCAGTACTTC.

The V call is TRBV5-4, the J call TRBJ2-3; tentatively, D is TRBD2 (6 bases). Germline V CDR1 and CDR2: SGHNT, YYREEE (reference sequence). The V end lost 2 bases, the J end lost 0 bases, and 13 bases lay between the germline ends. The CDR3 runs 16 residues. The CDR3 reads CASSFSGGISTDTQYF. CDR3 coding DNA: TGTGCCAGCAGCTTTTCGGGCGGGATTAGCACAGATACGCAGTATTTT.